This T cell receptor (beta chain) was found in a study of spatial heterogeneity in lung cancer. Time point specified: sample taken at primary tumor resection. General study results and limits: Tumor mutation counts were tracked by expanded intratumoral alpha and beta TCR counts.

A single record per CDR3 protein comes from TCRdb applying MiXCR to the 5' RACE reads. The sample shows fewer than 15,000 distinct CDR3 sequences, approximately 5.4% of them seen only once. Germline trimming cut 6 bases from V and 8 bases from J; bases unmatched to any gene: 8. From germline, CDR1 is MDHEN and CDR2 SYDVKM. The CDR3 is 13 residues long. This clonotype was counted many times. What it recognizes is unknown. The material was lung tumor tissue, obtained at surgery. The chain links TRBV28 to TRBJ1-2; 8 bases agree with TRBD1. The receptor was derived from a female donor with early-stage non-small cell lung cancer. The chain's CDR3 is CASRAGGFGGYTF. The CDR3, as DNA: TGTGCCAGCAGGGCAGGGGGCTTCGGAGGCTACACCTTC.